This TCR beta chain was identified during a study of regulatory T cells in long-lasting Graves disease. CDR1 is DFQATT, CDR2 SNEGSKA, per germline (reference sequence). The CDR3 extends over 12 amino acids. V shed 6 bases and J 6 bases; nucleotides not matched to a gene: 3. Notes on the study in general: Those with persistent disease had in common more public clonotypes (approximately 2,500) than new patients (approximately 970).

Time point in this sample: newly diagnosed GD, antithyroid drugs for less than 3 months. PBMC-derived RNA was used for the TCR library. Arm-PCR of CDR3 regions and iRepertoire HTBI primers were the basis on which TCR beta libraries were built. TCRdb re-called the multiplex PCR reads through MiXCR, storing one row per CDR3 protein. There are 350,000 to 500,000 distinct CDR3 sequences in the sample; roughly 17% occur only once, and around a tenth lies in the top ten. The table lists this clonotype with many counts. Its antigen is still unknown. This same sample was also taken into another study, of T cells in Graves' hyperthyroidism and ophthalmopathy.

The receptor was isolated from a young woman with Graves disease. This sample comprised peripheral blood mononuclear cells (PBMCs), obtained at new diagnosis, from a patient treated with antithyroid drugs. The chain links TRBV20-1 to TRBJ2-1; 9 bases are shared with TRBD1. The CDR3 sequence is CSATTGGNEQFF. CDR3 DNA sequence: TGCAGTGCAACGACAGGGGGCAATGAGCAGTTCTTC.